The sequence of this TCR beta chain was determined in a study of memory CD4+ T cells and cytomegalovirus serostatus. Looking at the study overall: This sample comes from healthy Belgian adults, eight to ten CMV seropositive, some 22 seronegative. Study-level results: Repertoires predicted CMV serostatus with median bootstrapped AUC of about 0.96.

Remarks on this clone: The antigen is undetermined.

Germline-derived CDR1 and CDR2 are LNHDA and SQIVND (reference sequence). This CDR3 is 12 amino acids long. Trimming pared 7 bases from V and 9 bases from J, leaving 13 bases between. The sort gate was single viable CD3+CD4+CD8-CD45RO+ cells for memory CD4+ T cells. Donors' CMV status reflects serum IgG against pp150, pp28, p38, p52. Total CD4+ T cells were enriched by CD4 positive selection. Repertoires were generated with immunoSEQ multiplex PCR, while TCRdb's copy carries only in-frame clones and drops some. Here the sample spans 54,000 or so clones, about 81% being singletons. Sequenced input: memory CD4+ T cells from blood. V usage is TRBV19 and J usage is TRBJ1-5; TRBD1 is a possible D gene (5 bases). This sequence was found in an adult in good health and CMV-seronegative. Here the CDR3 reads CASNRGKGPQHF. In nucleotides, the CDR3 is TGTGCCAGTAACCGGGGGAAAGGGCCCCAGCATTTT.